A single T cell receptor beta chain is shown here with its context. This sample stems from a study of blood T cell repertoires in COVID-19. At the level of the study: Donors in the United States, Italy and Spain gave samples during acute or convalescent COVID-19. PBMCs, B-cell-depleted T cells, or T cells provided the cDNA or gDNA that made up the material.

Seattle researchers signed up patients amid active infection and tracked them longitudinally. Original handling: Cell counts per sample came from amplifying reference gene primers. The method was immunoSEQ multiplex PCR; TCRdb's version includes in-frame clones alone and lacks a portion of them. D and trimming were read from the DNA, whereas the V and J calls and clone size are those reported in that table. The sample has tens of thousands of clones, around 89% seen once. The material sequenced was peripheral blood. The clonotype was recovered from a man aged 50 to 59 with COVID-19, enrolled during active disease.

The CDR3 nucleotides are TGCAGTGCTAGTGTACCTAACTCTGGAAACACCATATATTTT. Translated: CSASVPNSGNTIYF. The V gene is TRBV20-1, the J gene TRBJ1-3; no definite D call. Trimming took 3 bases from V and 0 from J, leaving 9 bases between them. The length of the CDR3 is 14 residues. Germline lookup yields CDR1 DFQATT and CDR2 SNEGSKA (reference sequence).